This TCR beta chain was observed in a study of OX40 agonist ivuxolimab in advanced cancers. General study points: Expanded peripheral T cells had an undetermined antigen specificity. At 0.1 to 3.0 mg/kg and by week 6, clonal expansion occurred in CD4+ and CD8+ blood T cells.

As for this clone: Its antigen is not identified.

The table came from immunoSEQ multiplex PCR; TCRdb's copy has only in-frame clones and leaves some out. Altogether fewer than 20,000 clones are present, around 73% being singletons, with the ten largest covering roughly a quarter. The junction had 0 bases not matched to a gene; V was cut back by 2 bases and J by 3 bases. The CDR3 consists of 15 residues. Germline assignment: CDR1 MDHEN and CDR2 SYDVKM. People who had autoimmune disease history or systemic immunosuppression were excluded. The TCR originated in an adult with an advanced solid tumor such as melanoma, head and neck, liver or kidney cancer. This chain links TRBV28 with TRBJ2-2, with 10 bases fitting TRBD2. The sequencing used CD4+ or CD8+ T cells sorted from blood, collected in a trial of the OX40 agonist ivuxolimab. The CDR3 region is CASSLLAGDTGELFF. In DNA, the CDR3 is TGTGCCAGCAGTTTACTAGCGGGAGACACCGGGGAGCTGTTTTTT.